This entry lists 15 T cell receptor beta chains sequenced from one sample in a study of T cell responses to AZD1222 COVID-19 vaccine. The repertoire was sequenced with immunoSEQ multiplex PCR; TCRdb's copy has only in-frame clones and lacks some. The sample lists some 130,000 clones; approximately 88% were seen once. The specimen comprised peripheral blood, sampled on day 0 of AZD1222 vaccination. The receptors here all came from an adult in good health.

The V and J genes are TRBV19 and TRBJ1-1; D remains ambiguous. The CDR3 spans 13 residues. V lost 3 bases and J 5 bases, leaving 10 bases between the germline ends. In germline, CDR1 is LNHDA, CDR2 SQIVND (reference sequence). This CDR3 is CASSIWFGTEAFF. For the CDR3, the DNA is TGTGCCAGTAGTATCTGGTTCGGTACTGAAGCTTTCTTT.

This rearrangement joins TRBV11-2 to TRBJ2-5; the match to TRBD1 covers 10 bases. The CDR3 contains 16 residues. J was trimmed by 1 base and V by 5 bases; bases with no gene match: 7. The germline CDR1 and CDR2 sequences are SGHAT and FQNNGV. The CDR3 here is CASSMGDRGSQETQYF. In DNA, the CDR3 is TGTGCCAGCAGCATGGGGGACAGGGGTTCCCAAGAGACCCAGTACTTC.

V is TRBV4-1 and J is TRBJ1-5; no clear D gene. Looked up from germline, CDR1 is MGHRA and CDR2 is YSYEKL. The CDR3 spans 15 residues. V was cut by 3 bases and J by 3 bases, with 12 bases left in between. DNA for the CDR3: TGCGCCAGCAGCCAGACCCCAGGTTTCAATCAGCCCCAGCATTTT. It specifies CASSQTPGFNQPQHF.

The sample holds a few counts of this clone. This chain connects TRBV7-3 to TRBJ1-2; D perhaps matches TRBD1 (5 bases). The CDR3 extends over 14 amino acids. Germline CDR1 SGHTA, CDR2 FQGTGA. V was trimmed by 5 bases and J by 8 bases, leaving 18 bases between them. The CDR3 DNA reads as TGTGCCAGCAGCCCCGCTTCCGGGACGAAGGGCTACACCTTC. Translated: CASSPASGTKGYTF.

The J gene is TRBJ2-1, the V gene TRBV3-1 (or the pseudogene TRBV3-2); possibly TRBD1 for D (5 bases). CDR1 LGHDT and CDR2 YNNKEL come from the germline V gene (reference sequence). V gave up 4 bases and J gave up 0 bases, with 13 bases separating them. The length of the CDR3 is 16 residues. Here the CDR3 reads CASSRQGGASYNEQFF. DNA of the CDR3: TGTGCCAGCAGCCGCCAGGGTGGGGCCTCCTACAATGAGCAGTTCTTC.

The chain combines TRBV5-1 with TRBJ1-1, with D unresolved. The CDR3 runs to 14 residues. The V end was cut by 0 bases, the J end by 1 base, with 7 bases between. Germline V lookup: CDR1 SGHRS, CDR2 YFSETQ. The CDR3 here is CASSLVGANTEAFF. For the CDR3, the DNA is TGCGCCAGCAGCTTGGTGGGAGCGAACACTGAAGCTTTCTTT.

The chain carries TRBV2 and TRBJ1-3; TRBD1 is a possible D gene (5 bases). This CDR3 region has 14 residues. Germline CDR1 reads SNHLY; CDR2 reads FYNNEI. Trimming took 5 bases from V and 0 from J, leaving 8 bases between them. CDR3 sequence: CASSLQGSGNTIYF. In DNA form, the CDR3 reads TGTGCCAGCAGTCTTCAGGGCTCTGGAAACACCATATATTTT.

This clone turned up a few times. This chain uses TRBV6-5 with TRBJ1-1; D is possibly TRBD1 (6 bases). This CDR3 region has 13 residues. V was clipped by 2 bases and J by 3 bases, with 7 bases between them. Looked up from germline, CDR1 is MNHEY and CDR2 is SVGAGI. CDR3 residues: CASSYGQHTEAFF. The CDR3 DNA follows: TGTGCCAGCAGTTACGGACAGCACACTGAAGCTTTCTTT.

The chain has TRBV5-1 and TRBJ1-1; D gene unclear. The germline gives CDR1 SGHRS, CDR2 YFSETQ. The length of the CDR3 is 13 residues. The germline V and J ends were trimmed by 5 bases and 0 bases, with 8 bases remaining between them. CDR3 DNA sequence: TGCGCCAGCAGAGTAAACTTGAACACTGAAGCTTTCTTT. Protein sequence: CASRVNLNTEAFF.

This clone appeared a single time. The CDR3 DNA reads as TGTGCCACCAGCCTCCCAGGAAGGACAGCGAACACTGAAGCTTTCTTT. Translation gives CATSLPGRTANTEAFF. The gene calls are TRBV15 and TRBJ1-1, with a tentative D call TRBD1 (6 bases). Trimming shortened V by 5 bases and J by 1 base, and 17 bases separated the two germline ends. There are 16 residues in the CDR3. Germline lookup yields CDR1 LNHNV and CDR2 YYDKDF (reference sequence).

This chain connects TRBV27 to TRBJ1-1, with D possibly TRBD1 on 6 matching bases. The CDR3 contains 13 residues. CDR1 is MNHEY, CDR2 SMNVEV, per germline (reference sequence). V was shortened by 6 bases and J by 5 bases, with 13 bases between the two germline ends. CDR3 coding DNA: TGTGCCAGCAGCTTGCAGACAGGAACTGAAGCTTTCTTT. Amino acids: CASSLQTGTEAFF.

J is TRBJ2-3 and V is TRBV2; no clear D. Deletions cut 2 bases from V and 0 bases from J, with 12 bases between. Germline CDR1 SNHLY, CDR2 FYNNEI. CDR3 length: 16 residues. The CDR3 region is CASSETLPGSTDTQYF. Written as DNA, the CDR3 is TGTGCCAGCAGTGAAACCCTTCCTGGTAGCACAGATACGCAGTATTTT.

The genes are TRBV9 and TRBJ2-7; D might be TRBD1 (5 bases). Germline CDR1 SGDLS, CDR2 YYNGEE. The CDR3 length is 15 residues. Trimming stripped 0 bases from V and 7 bases from J, with 17 bases between. The CDR3 reads CASSVVSGPNSEQYF. DNA for the CDR3: TGTGCCAGCAGCGTAGTTTCAGGGCCGAACTCGGAGCAGTACTTC.

The V and J genes are TRBV30 and TRBJ1-2; D unclear. This CDR3 is built from 14 residues. The germline gives CDR1 GTSNPN, CDR2 SVGIG (reference sequence). Trimming shortened V by 3 bases and J by 7 bases, and 18 bases separated the two germline ends. CDR3 sequence: CAWSLLQSGSGYTF. The CDR3 nucleotides read TGTGCCTGGAGCCTCCTCCAGTCCGGGAGTGGCTACACCTTC.

The V gene is TRBV7-3, the J gene TRBJ2-1, with 8 bases aligning to TRBD2. CDR1 is SGHTA, CDR2 FQGTGA, per germline. The CDR3 spans 18 residues. V shed 1 base and J 0 bases; nucleotides not matched to a gene: 8. The CDR3 region is CASSLNPLAGSSYNEQFF. The CDR3 DNA sequence: TGTGCCAGCAGCTTAAACCCTTTAGCGGGGAGCTCCTACAATGAGCAGTTCTTC.